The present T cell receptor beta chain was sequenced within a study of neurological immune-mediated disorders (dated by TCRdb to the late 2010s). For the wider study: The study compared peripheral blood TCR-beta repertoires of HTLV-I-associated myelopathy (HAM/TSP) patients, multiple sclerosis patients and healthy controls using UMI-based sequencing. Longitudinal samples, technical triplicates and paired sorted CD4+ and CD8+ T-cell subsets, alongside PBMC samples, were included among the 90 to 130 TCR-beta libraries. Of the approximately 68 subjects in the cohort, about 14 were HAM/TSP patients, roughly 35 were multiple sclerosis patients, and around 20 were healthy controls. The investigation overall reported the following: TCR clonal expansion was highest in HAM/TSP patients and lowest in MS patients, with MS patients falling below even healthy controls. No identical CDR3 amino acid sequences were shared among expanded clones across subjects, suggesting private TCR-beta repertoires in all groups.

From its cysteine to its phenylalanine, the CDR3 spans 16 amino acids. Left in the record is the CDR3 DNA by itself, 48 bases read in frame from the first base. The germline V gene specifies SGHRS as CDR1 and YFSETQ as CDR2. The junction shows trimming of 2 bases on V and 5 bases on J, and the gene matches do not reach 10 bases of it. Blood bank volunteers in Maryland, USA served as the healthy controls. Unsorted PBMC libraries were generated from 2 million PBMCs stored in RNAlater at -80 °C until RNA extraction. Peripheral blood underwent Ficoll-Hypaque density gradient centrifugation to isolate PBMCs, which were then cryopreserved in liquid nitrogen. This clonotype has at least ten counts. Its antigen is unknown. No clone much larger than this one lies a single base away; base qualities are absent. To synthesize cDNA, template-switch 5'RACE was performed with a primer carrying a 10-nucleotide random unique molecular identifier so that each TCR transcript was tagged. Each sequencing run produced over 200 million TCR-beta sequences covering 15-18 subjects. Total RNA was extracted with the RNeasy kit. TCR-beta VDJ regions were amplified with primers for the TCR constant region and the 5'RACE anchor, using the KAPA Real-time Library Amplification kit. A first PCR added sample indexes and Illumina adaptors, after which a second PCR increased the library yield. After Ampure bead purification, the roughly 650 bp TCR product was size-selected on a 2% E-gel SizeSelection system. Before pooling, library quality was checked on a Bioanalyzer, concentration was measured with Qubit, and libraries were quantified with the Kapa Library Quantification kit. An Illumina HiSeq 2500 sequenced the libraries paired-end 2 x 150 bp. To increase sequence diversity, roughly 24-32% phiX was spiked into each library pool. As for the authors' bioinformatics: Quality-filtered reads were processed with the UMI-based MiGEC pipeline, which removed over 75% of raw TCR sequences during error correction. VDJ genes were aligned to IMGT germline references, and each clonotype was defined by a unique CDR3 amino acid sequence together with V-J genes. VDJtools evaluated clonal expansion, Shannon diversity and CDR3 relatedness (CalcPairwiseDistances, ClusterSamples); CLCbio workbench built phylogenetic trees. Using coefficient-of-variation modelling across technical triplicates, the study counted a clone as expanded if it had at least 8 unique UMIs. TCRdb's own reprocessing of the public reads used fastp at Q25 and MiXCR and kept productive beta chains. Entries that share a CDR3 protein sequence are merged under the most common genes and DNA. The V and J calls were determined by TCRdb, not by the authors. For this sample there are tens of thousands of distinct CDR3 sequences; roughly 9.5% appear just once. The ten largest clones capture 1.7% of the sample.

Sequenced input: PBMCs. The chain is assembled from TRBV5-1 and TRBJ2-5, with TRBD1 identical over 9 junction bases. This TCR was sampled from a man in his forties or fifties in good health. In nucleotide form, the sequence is TGCGCCAGCAGCTTTGCCTGGACAGGGGAGTGGGAGACCCAGTACTTC. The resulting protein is CASSFAWTGEWETQYF.